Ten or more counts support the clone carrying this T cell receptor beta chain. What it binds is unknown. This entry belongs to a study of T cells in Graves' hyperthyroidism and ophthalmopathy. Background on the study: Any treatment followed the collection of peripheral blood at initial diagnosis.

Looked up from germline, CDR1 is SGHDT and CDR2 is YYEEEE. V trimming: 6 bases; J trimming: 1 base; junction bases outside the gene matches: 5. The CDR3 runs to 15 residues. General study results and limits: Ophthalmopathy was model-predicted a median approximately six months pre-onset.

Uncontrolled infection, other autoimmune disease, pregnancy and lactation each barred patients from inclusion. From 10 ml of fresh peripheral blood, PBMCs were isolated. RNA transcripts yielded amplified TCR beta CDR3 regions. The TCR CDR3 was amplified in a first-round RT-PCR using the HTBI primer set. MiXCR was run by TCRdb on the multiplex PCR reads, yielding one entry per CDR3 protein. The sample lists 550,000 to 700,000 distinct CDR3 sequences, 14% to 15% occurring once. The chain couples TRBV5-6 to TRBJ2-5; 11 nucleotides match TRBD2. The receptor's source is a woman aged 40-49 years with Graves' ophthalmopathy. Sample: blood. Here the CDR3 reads CASIGLAGLQETQYF. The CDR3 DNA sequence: TGTGCCAGCATAGGACTAGCGGGCCTCCAAGAGACCCAGTACTTC. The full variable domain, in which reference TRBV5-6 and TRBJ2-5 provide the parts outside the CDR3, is DAGVTQSPTHLIKTRGQQVTLRCSPKSGHDTVSWYQQALGQGPQFIFQYYEEEERQRGNFPDRFSGHQFPNYSSELNVNALLLGDSALYLCASIGLAGLQETQYFGPGTRLLVL.